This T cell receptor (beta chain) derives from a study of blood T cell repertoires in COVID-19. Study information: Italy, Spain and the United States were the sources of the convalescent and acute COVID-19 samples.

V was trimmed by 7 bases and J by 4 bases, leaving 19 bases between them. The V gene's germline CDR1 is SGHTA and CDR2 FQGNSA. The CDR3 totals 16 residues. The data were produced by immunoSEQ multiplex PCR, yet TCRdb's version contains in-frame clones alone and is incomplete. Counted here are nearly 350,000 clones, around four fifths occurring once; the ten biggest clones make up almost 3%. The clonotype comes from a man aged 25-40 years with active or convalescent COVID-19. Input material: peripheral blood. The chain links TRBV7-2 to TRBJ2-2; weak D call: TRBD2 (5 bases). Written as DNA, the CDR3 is TGTGCCAGCATCCGGACGAGGGCGGCGACCACCGGGGAGCTGTTTTTT. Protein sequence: CASIRTRAATTGELFF.